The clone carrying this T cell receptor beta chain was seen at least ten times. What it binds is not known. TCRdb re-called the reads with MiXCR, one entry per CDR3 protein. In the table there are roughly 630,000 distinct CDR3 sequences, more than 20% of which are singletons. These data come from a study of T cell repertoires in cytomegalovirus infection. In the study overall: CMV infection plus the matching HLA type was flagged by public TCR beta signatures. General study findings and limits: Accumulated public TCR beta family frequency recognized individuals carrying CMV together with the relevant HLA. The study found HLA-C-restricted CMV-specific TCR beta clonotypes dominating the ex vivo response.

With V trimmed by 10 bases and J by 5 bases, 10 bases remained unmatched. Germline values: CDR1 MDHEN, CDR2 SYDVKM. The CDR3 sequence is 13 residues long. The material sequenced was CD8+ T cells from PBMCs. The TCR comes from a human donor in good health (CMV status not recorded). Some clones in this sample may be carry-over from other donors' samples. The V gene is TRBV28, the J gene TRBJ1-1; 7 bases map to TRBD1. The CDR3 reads CATMEGARTEAFF. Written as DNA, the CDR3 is TGTGCCACTATGGAGGGGGCGCGGACTGAAGCTTTCTTT.